Described below is a single TCR beta chain sequence and its context. Clones were sequenced by immunoSEQ multiplex PCR, and TCRdb holds only the in-frame ones, with some missing. The sample includes thousands of clones, approximately 80% of them seen just once. The data were obtained in a study of neoadjuvant anti-PD-1 for oral cavity cancer. As for the study in general: Non-progressing patients received a fourth nivolumab dose near day 43, then surgery on days 50-56.

These oral cavity squamous cell carcinomas were HPV-negative and locally advanced. This clonotype originated in a person aged 35-79 years with oral cavity squamous cell carcinoma. The sequencing here drew on PBMCs, taken before nivolumab (anti-PD-1) treatment.

In nucleotides, the CDR3 is TGTGCCAGCAGAACCGGGGGGCTCTATGGCTACACCTTC. Translating gives CASRTGGLYGYTF. The V gene is TRBV6-5, the J gene TRBJ1-2; D possibly corresponds to TRBD1 (6 bases). The CDR3 is 13 amino acids. Between the trimmed V and J ends, which lost 6 bases and 4 bases, there was a span of 12 bases. Per the germline V gene, CDR1 is MNHEY and CDR2 is SVGAGI.